Listed below are T cell receptor beta chains from one sample, sequenced in a study of blood T cell repertoires in COVID-19. Sequenced by immunoSEQ multiplex PCR; TCRdb stores in-frame clones only, minus some. The sample shows 150,000 to 200,000 clones, over 80% of them seen only once. Sequencing was done on a sample of peripheral blood. The receptors were gathered from a woman aged 60-75 years who had recovered from COVID-19. Both conserved end residues are part of each CDR3. D genes are given only for firm matches. Rows may omit the clone size; those that give it use once, few, many or a size class.

V	J	size	length	D	CDR3	DNA
TRBV7-2	TRBJ2-7	-	14	TRBD1	CASSLRGQNYEQYF	TGTGCCAGCAGCCTGAGGGGACAGAACTACGAGCAGTACTTC
TRBV4-1	TRBJ2-7	once	14	TRBD1	CASSQPGQGKGQYF	TGCGCCAGCAGCCAACCGGGACAGGGGAAGGGGCAGTACTTC
TRBV27	TRBJ1-6	-	14	-	CASSWDGGRSPLHF	TGTGCCAGCAGTTGGGACGGGGGGCGTTCACCCCTCCACTTT
TRBV18	TRBJ1-2	-	16	-	CASSPGQGSFNYGYTF	TGTGCCAGCTCACCGGGGCAGGGATCTTTTAACTATGGCTACACCTTC
TRBV5-4	TRBJ2-2	-	14	TRBD1	CASSFSGGTGELFF	TGTGCCAGCAGTTTTTCAGGGGGCACCGGGGAGCTGTTTTTT
TRBV5-1	TRBJ1-2	-	13	-	CASSLAGDYGYTF	TGCGCCAGCAGCTTGGCAGGGGACTATGGCTACACCTTC
TRBV11-2	TRBJ2-5	-	14	-	CASSSARQRETQYF	TGTGCCAGCAGCTCCGCCCGACAGAGAGAGACCCAGTACTTC
TRBV6-4	TRBJ1-6	once	17	TRBD1	CASRPPIDRESNSPLHF	TGTGCCAGCAGACCACCGATAGACAGGGAGAGTAATTCACCCCTCCACTTT
TRBV6-6	TRBJ2-5	-	16	-	CASSYSIGVGSETQYF	TGTGCCAGCAGTTACTCGATCGGGGTCGGCTCGGAGACCCAGTACTTC
TRBV3-1/TRBV3-2	TRBJ1-5	-	17	-	CASSQEGQAGGSQPQHF	TGTGCCAGCAGCCAAGAGGGTCAGGCCGGAGGGAGTCAGCCCCAGCATTTT
TRBV27	TRBJ2-7	once	12	-	CASSLSGYEQYF	TGTGCCAGCAGTTTAAGCGGCTACGAGCAGTACTTC
TRBV24-1	TRBJ1-2	-	14	TRBD1	CATRGSGGQDGYTF	TGTGCCACCAGGGGATCAGGGGGCCAGGATGGCTACACCTTC
TRBV28	TRBJ1-5	-	18	-	CASSLAGDLGNSNQPQHF	TGTGCCAGCAGTTTAGCAGGGGATCTCGGAAATAGCAATCAGCCCCAGCATTTT
TRBV28	TRBJ2-5	-	12	-	CASSLLRETQYF	TGTGCCAGCAGTTTATTGCGGGAGACCCAGTACTTC
TRBV7-8	TRBJ2-5	once	15	-	CASRSPGDLRGTQYF	TGTGCCAGCAGATCACCAGGGGATCTGAGGGGGACCCAGTACTTC
TRBV27	TRBJ1-1	-	14	-	CASSPIRANTEAFF	TGTGCCAGCAGCCCGATCAGGGCGAACACTGAAGCTTTCTTT
TRBV6-5	TRBJ2-3	-	13	-	CASSYDSRDTQYF	TGTGCCAGCAGTTACGATAGCCGAGATACGCAGTATTTT
TRBV7-2	TRBJ2-5	-	13	-	CASSQGLEETQYF	TGTGCCAGCAGCCAGGGACTTGAAGAGACCCAGTACTTC
TRBV3-1/TRBV3-2	TRBJ2-1	-	13	TRBD2	CASRFSGGDEQFF	TGTGCCAGCAGGTTCAGCGGGGGGGATGAGCAGTTCTTC
TRBV28	TRBJ1-2	-	11	-	CASSSGYGYTF	TGTGCCAGCAGTTCCGGGTATGGCTACACCTTC
TRBV3-1/TRBV3-2	TRBJ2-5	-	15	-	CASSQGWGVGETQYF	TGTGCCAGCAGCCAAGGTTGGGGGGTGGGAGAGACCCAGTACTTC
TRBV3-1/TRBV3-2	TRBJ1-1	-	14	-	CASSQRTENTEAFF	TGTGCCAGCAGCCAAAGGACTGAGAACACTGAAGCTTTCTTT
TRBV5-1	TRBJ2-3	-	14	TRBD2	CASSTGTNTDTQYF	TGCGCCAGCAGCACCGGGACTAACACAGATACGCAGTATTTT
TRBV15	TRBJ2-5	-	13	TRBD1	CATSRGRKETQYF	TGTGCCACCAGTAGGGGGCGCAAAGAGACCCAGTACTTC
TRBV28	TRBJ1-4	-	14	-	CASTSRAGDEKLFF	TGTGCCAGCACCTCCCGGGCGGGAGATGAAAAACTGTTTTTT
TRBV10-1	TRBJ2-1	-	15	TRBD2	CASGSSGGRYNEQFF	TGCGCCAGCGGTTCTAGCGGGGGGCGTTACAATGAGCAGTTCTTC
TRBV11-3	TRBJ2-1	-	15	TRBD2	CASSLNGGVGNEQFF	TGTGCCAGCAGCTTAAACGGGGGGGTTGGAAATGAGCAGTTCTTC
TRBV28	TRBJ1-4	-	14	TRBD1	CASITGGQGEKLFF	TGTGCCAGCATTACAGGGGGACAAGGGGAAAAACTGTTTTTT
TRBV7-9	TRBJ2-2	-	16	TRBD2	CASSSPSGGATGELFF	TGTGCCAGCAGCTCTCCGAGCGGGGGGGCCACCGGGGAGCTGTTTTTT
TRBV5-1	TRBJ2-2	-	16	-	CASSLGGLPYVGELFF	TGCGCCAGCAGCTTGGGGGGACTCCCTTATGTCGGGGAGCTGTTTTTT
TRBV27	TRBJ2-5	-	13	-	CASSAPSKETQYF	TGTGCCAGCAGTGCCCCCTCTAAAGAGACCCAGTACTTC
TRBV4-1	TRBJ2-1	-	16	TRBD1	CASSQVSGTGVGEQFF	TGCGCCAGCAGCCAAGTTTCCGGGACAGGGGTTGGTGAGCAGTTCTTC
TRBV5-1	TRBJ1-1	-	13	TRBD1	CASSQTGGTEAFF	TGCGCCAGCAGCCAGACAGGGGGCACTGAAGCTTTCTTT
TRBV6-4	TRBJ2-7	-	17	TRBD1	CASSGPWGQGIPYEQYF	TGTGCCAGCAGTGGACCCTGGGGACAGGGGATCCCCTACGAGCAGTACTTC
TRBV18	TRBJ1-6	-	16	-	CASSPDTSFHNSPLHF	TGTGCCAGCTCACCGGACACTTCGTTTCATAATTCACCCCTCCACTTT